In this sample, the clone carrying this T cell receptor (beta chain) turned up many times. The sample is drawn from a study of neurological immune-mediated disorders. Via MiXCR, TCRdb re-called the 5' RACE reads, giving one row per CDR3 protein. The data contain approximately 50,000 distinct CDR3 sequences, more than 3% of them singletons. Germline-derived CDR1 and CDR2 are SGDLS and YYNGEE. CDR3 size: 16 residues. The junction had 9 bases not matched to a gene; V was cut back by 4 bases and J by 7 bases. Source material: PBMCs. This TCR was sampled from a man aged 25-45 years with multiple sclerosis. This rearrangement joins TRBV9 to TRBJ2-2, with TRBD1 matching over 11 bases. The CDR3 DNA follows: TGTGCCAGCAGCTTTCGGACAGGGGGCGTAGGCGGGGAGCTGTTTTTT. Protein product: CASSFRTGGVGGELFF.